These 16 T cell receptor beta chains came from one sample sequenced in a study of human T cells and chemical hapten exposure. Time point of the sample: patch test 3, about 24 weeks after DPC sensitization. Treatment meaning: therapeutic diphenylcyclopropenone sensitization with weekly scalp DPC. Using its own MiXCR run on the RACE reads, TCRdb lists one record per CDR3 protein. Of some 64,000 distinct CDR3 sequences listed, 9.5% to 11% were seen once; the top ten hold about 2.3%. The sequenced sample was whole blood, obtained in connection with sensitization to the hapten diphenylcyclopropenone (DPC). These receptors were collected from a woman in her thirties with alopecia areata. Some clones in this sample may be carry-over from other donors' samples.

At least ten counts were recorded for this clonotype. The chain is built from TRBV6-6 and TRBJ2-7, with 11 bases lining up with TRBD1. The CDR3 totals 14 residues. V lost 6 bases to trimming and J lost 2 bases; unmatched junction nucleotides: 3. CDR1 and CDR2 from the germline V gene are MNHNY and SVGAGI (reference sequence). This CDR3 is CASSLGQGAYEQYF. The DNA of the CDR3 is TGTGCCAGCAGCTTGGGACAGGGGGCCTACGAGCAGTACTTC.

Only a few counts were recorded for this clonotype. The CDR3 region has the DNA TGTGCCAGCAGTTACTCGATCCCGGGGGCCGCCAGCACAGATACGCAGTATTTT. This encodes CASSYSIPGAASTDTQYF. This rearrangement joins TRBV6-5 to TRBJ2-3; D may correspond to TRBD1 or TRBD2 (6 bases each). This CDR3 has 18 amino acids. Germline V lookup: CDR1 MNHEY, CDR2 SVGAGI. Trimming shortened V by 0 bases and J by 0 bases, and 16 bases separated the two germline ends.

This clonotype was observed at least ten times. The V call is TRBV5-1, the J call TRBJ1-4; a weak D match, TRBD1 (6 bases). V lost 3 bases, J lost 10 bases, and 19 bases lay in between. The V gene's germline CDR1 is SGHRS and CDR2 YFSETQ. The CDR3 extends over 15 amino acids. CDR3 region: CASSYAGGQGGKLFF. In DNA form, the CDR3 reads TGCGCCAGCAGCTATGCCGGGGGCCAAGGTGGAAAACTGTTTTTT. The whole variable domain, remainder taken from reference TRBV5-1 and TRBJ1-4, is KAGVTQTPRYLIKTRGQQVTLSCSPISGHRSVSWYQQTPGQGLQFLFEYFSETQRNKGNFPGRFSGRQFSNSRSEMNVSTLELGDSALYLCASSYAGGQGGKLFFGSGTQLSVL.

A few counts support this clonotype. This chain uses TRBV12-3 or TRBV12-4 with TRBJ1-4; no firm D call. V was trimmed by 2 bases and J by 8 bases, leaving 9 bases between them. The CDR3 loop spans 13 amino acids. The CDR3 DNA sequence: TGTGCCAGCAGTTTATTCTCTGGGGAAAAACTGTTTTTT. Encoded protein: CASSLFSGEKLFF.

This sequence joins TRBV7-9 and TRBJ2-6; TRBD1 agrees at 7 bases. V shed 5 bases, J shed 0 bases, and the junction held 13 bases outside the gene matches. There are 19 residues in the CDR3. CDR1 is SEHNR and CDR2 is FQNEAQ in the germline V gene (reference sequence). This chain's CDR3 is CASSPTDRVHHSGANVLTF. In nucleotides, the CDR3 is TGTGCCAGCAGCCCGACCGACAGGGTTCACCACTCTGGGGCCAACGTCCTGACTTTC.

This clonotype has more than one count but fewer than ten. This CDR3 is CASSFRYGGEQYF. CDR3 nucleotides: TGTGCCAGCAGTTTCCGTTATGGTGGGGAGCAGTACTTC. The chain combines TRBV28 with TRBJ2-7; no clear D gene. CDR1 is MDHEN, CDR2 SYDVKM, per germline. This CDR3 is built from 13 residues. Trimming cost V 3 bases and J 7 bases, with 13 bases left between them.

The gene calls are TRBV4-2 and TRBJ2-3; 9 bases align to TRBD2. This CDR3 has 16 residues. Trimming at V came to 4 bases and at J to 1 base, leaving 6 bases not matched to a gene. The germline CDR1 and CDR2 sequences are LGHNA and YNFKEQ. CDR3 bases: TGTGCCAGCAGCCCAGCGGGGGGCGGAGGCACAGATACGCAGTATTTT. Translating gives CASSPAGGGGTDTQYF.

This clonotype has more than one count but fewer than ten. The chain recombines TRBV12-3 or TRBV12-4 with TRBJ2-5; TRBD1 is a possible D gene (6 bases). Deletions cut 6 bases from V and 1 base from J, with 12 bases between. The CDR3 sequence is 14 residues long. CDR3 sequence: CASRAGTRQETQYF. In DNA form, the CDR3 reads TGTGCCAGCAGAGCTGGGACACGCCAAGAGACCCAGTACTTC.

The CDR3 DNA follows: TGTGCCAGCAGCTTAATGGGACAGGGAATGAACACTGAAGCTTTCTTT. Protein product: CASSLMGQGMNTEAFF. This sequence joins TRBV7-6 and TRBJ1-1, with 9 bases lining up with TRBD1. The V and J ends lost 2 bases and 0 bases, in that order; junction bases with no gene match: 4. CDR1 is SGHVS and CDR2 is FNYEAQ in the germline V gene. This CDR3 contains 16 residues.

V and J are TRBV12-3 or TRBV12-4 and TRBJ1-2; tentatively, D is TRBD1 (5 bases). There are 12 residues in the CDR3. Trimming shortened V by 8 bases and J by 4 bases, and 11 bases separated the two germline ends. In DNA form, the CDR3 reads TGTGCCAGCTCGAGGGGCAGCTATGGCTACACCTTC. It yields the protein CASSRGSYGYTF.

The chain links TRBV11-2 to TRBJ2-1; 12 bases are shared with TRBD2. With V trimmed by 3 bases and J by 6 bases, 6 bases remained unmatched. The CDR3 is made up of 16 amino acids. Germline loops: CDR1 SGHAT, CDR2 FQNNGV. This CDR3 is CASSFPSGGALNEQFF. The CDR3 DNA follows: TGTGCCAGCAGCTTCCCTAGCGGGGGGGCCCTCAATGAGCAGTTCTTC.

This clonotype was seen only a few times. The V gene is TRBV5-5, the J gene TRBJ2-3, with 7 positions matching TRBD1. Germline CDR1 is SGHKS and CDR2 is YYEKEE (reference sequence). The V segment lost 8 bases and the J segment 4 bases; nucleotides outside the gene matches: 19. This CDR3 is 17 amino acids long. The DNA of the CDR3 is TGTGCCAGTCGGTCGGACCGAGGGGGCATGGGTTCAGATACGCAGTATTTT. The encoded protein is CASRSDRGGMGSDTQYF.

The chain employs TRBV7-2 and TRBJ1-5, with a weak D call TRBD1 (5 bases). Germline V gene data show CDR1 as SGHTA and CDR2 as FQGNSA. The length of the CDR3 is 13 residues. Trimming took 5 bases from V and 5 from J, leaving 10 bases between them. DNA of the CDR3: TGTGCCAGCAGCCCAGGGTACGATCAGCCCCAGCATTTT. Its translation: CASSPGYDQPQHF.

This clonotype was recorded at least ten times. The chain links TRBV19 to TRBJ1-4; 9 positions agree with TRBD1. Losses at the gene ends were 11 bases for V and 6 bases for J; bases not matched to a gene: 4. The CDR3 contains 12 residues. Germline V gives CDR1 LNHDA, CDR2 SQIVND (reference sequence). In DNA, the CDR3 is TGTGCCGTGGACAGGGGAGATGAAAAACTGTTTTTT. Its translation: CAVDRGDEKLFF.

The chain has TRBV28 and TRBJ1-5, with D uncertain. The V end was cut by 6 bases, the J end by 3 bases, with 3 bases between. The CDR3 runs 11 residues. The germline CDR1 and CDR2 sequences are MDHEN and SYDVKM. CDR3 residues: CASSNNQPQHF. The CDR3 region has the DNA TGTGCCAGCAGCAACAATCAGCCCCAGCATTTT. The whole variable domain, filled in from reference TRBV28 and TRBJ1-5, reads DVKVTQSSRYLVKRTGEKVFLECVQDMDHENMFWYRQDPGLGLRLIYFSYDVKMKEKGDIPEGYSVSREKKERFSLILESASTNQTSMYLCASSNNQPQHFGDGTRLSIL.

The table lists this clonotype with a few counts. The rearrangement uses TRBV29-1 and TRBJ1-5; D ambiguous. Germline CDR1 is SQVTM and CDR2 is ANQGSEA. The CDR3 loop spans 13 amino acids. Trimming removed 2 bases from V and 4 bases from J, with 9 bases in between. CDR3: CSVEWAVNQPQHF. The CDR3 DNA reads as TGCAGCGTTGAATGGGCAGTAAATCAGCCCCAGCATTTT.